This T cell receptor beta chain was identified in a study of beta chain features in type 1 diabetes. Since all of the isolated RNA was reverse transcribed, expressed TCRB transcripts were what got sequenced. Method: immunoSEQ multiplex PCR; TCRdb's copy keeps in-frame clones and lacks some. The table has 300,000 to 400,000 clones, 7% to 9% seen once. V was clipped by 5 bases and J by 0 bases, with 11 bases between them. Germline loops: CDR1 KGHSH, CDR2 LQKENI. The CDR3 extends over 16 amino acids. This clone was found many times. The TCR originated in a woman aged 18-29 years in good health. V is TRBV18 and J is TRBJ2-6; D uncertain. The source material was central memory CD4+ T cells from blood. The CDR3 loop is CASSTVANSGANVLTF. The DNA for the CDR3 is TGTGCCAGCTCAACCGTGGCGAACTCTGGGGCCAACGTCCTGACTTTC.